The 19 T cell receptor beta chains listed next were all sequenced from one sample in a study of T cells in Graves' hyperthyroidism and ophthalmopathy. TCR beta CDR3 sequences were amplified from RNA transcripts. During a first-round RT-PCR of the TCR CDR3, the HTBI primer set was used. TCRdb re-derived calls from the multiplex PCR reads in MiXCR, one entry per CDR3 protein. The repertoire holds around 690,000 distinct CDR3 sequences, with approximately 15% as singletons. Sequenced input: blood. The receptors come from a man between 50 and 59 years old with Graves' hyperthyroidism.

This clonotype was picked up many times. The DNA of the CDR3 is TGTGCCAGCACCCGCAGGGGACTCAACACTGAAGCTTTCTTT. Protein: CASTRRGLNTEAFF. V usage is TRBV27 and J usage is TRBJ1-1; TRBD1 is a possible D gene (6 bases). The CDR3 is 14 amino acids. V lost 7 bases, J lost 2 bases, and 14 bases lay in between. The germline gives CDR1 MNHEY, CDR2 SMNVEV (reference sequence).

The genes are TRBV19 and TRBJ1-5, with D perhaps matching TRBD1 (6 bases). This CDR3 is built from 16 residues. Germline V gene sequence: CDR1 LNHDA, CDR2 SQIVND (reference sequence). The V end lost 8 bases, the J end lost 3 bases, and 20 bases lay between the germline ends. CDR3 loop: CASGSIKTGDNQPQHF. Here the CDR3 DNA reads TGTGCCAGTGGCTCAATCAAGACAGGAGACAATCAGCCCCAGCATTTT.

Points on this clonotype: This may come from a read error, since a much larger clone is one base off. This sequence joins TRBV3-1 and TRBJ1-2; D not certain. The CDR3 is 12 amino acids. Germline V gene lookup returns CDR1 LGHDT and CDR2 YNNKEL (reference sequence). CDR3 sequence: CAISQSLGGYTF. The CDR3 nucleotides are TGTGCCATCAGCCAATCTCTAGGGGGCTACACCTTC.

The sample holds many counts of this clonotype. The chain is built from TRBV29-1 and TRBJ2-1; D might be TRBD2 (6 bases). This CDR3 is 14 amino acids long. In germline, CDR1 is SQVTM, CDR2 ANQGSEA. Trimming removed 2 bases at V and 10 bases at J, with 18 bases between. In DNA, the CDR3 is TGCAGCGTTGAATGGAGGGATGGGTTTCGGGAGCAGTTCTTC. Protein sequence: CSVEWRDGFREQFF.

J is TRBJ1-6 and V is TRBV19; 9 positions agree with TRBD1. Losses at the gene ends were 9 bases for V and 8 bases for J; bases not matched to a gene: 5. Per the germline V gene, CDR1 is LNHDA and CDR2 is SQIVND (reference sequence). The CDR3 length is 13 residues. The CDR3 sequence is CASRDREYSPLHF. In DNA, the CDR3 is TGTGCCAGCCGGGACAGGGAGTATTCACCCCTCCACTTT.

This clonotype was detected many times. The chain couples TRBV29-1 to TRBJ2-3; D might be TRBD2 (5 bases). Between the trimmed V and J ends, which lost 3 bases and 0 bases, there was a span of 10 bases. Germline CDR1 SQVTM, CDR2 ANQGSEA. The CDR3 is made up of 14 amino acids. Written as DNA, the CDR3 is TGCAGCGTTGAGGGAGCGGCTAGCACAGATACGCAGTATTTT. It translates to CSVEGAASTDTQYF.

V is TRBV18 and J is TRBJ2-7; D gene uncertain. Trimming stripped 4 bases from V and 3 bases from J, with 10 bases between. This CDR3 contains 13 residues. Germline V gene data show CDR1 as KGHSH and CDR2 as LQKENI. CDR3 in amino acids: CASSRLVFYEQYF. The CDR3 nucleotides are TGTGCCAGCTCACGCCTAGTCTTCTACGAGCAGTACTTC.

This clonotype was seen ten or more times. The chain has TRBV5-1 and TRBJ2-3, with 10 bases matching TRBD2. This CDR3 has 17 residues. Germline CDR1 and CDR2: SGHRS and YFSETQ. J gave up 4 bases and V 4 bases, and 12 bases lay outside the gene matches. Here the CDR3 reads CASSRTPSGSISDTQYF. DNA of the CDR3: TGCGCCAGCAGCCGGACCCCTAGCGGGAGTATCTCAGATACGCAGTATTTT.

This clonotype was seen at least ten times. This chain's CDR3 is CASNFRTGMNTEAFF. The DNA for the CDR3 is TGTGCCAGCAACTTTAGGACAGGGATGAACACTGAAGCTTTCTTT. The chain joins TRBV28 to TRBJ1-1, with TRBD1 matching 8 bases. Germline assignment: CDR1 MDHEN and CDR2 SYDVKM. This CDR3 has 15 residues. V lost 7 bases to trimming and J lost 0 bases; unmatched junction nucleotides: 7. Full variable domain (remainder filled in from reference TRBV28 and TRBJ1-1): DVKVTQSSRYLVKRTGEKVFLECVQDMDHENMFWYRQDPGLGLRLIYFSYDVKMKEKGDIPEGYSVSREKKERFSLILESASTNQTSMYLCASNFRTGMNTEAFFGQGTRLTVV.

A note on this clonotype: At one end, the junction sequence differs from germline, possibly due to a read error. The chain has TRBV27 and TRBJ2-3, with 14 bases identical to TRBD2. The CDR3 length is 20 residues. CDR1 and CDR2 (germline): MNHEY, SMNVEV (reference sequence). CDR3 residues: CASSQKSGLAGEVSTDTQYF. In DNA, the CDR3 is TGCGCCAGCAGCCAAAAGTCGGGACTAGCGGGGGAGGTAAGCACAGATACGCAGTATTTT.

There are many counts of this clonotype. This chain joins TRBV2 and TRBJ2-7, with a weak D call TRBD1 (5 bases). V dropped 7 bases and J dropped 6 bases, with 13 bases sitting between them. The CDR3 has 12 residues. The germline V gene encodes CDR1 SNHLY and CDR2 FYNNEI. In DNA form, the CDR3 reads TGTGCCAGCATCGGCAGGGTAGTCGAGCAGTACTTC. This codes for CASIGRVVEQYF.

This clonotype appeared many times. The CDR3 here is CASSPRTGPETQYF. In DNA form, the CDR3 reads TGTGCCAGCAGCCCGCGAACGGGGCCAGAGACCCAGTACTTC. V and J are TRBV9 and TRBJ2-5, with D tentatively TRBD1 or TRBD2 (5 bases each). Trimming stripped 4 bases from V and 4 bases from J, with 14 bases between. Germline values: CDR1 SGDLS, CDR2 YYNGEE. This CDR3 is built from 14 residues.

The chain joins TRBV20-1 to TRBJ1-1; perhaps TRBD1 as D (6 bases). V shed 3 bases and J shed 2 bases, with 10 bases lying between them. Germline values: CDR1 DFQATT, CDR2 SNEGSKA (reference sequence). This CDR3 contains 13 residues. Written as DNA, the CDR3 is TGCAGTGCTAGGCGACAGGCTAACACTGAAGCTTTCTTT. This gives the protein CSARRQANTEAFF.

There are a few counts of this clonotype. The rearrangement uses TRBV6-4 and TRBJ1-2, with 9 nucleotides matching TRBD1. This CDR3 is built from 15 residues. The junction had 10 bases not matched to a gene; V was cut back by 3 bases and J by 8 bases. Germline CDR1 and CDR2: MRHNA and SNTAGT. The CDR3 loop is CASSDTGQGERGYTF. The CDR3 nucleotides are TGTGCCAGCAGTGATACGGGACAGGGCGAGAGGGGCTACACCTTC.

This clonotype occurred many times. V usage is TRBV27 and J usage is TRBJ1-1; 8 positions agree with TRBD1. From germline, CDR1 is MNHEY and CDR2 SMNVEV (reference sequence). CDR3 length equals 13 residues. The V and J ends lost 6 bases and 8 bases, in that order; junction bases with no gene match: 8. CDR3 coding DNA: TGTGCCAGCAGGGACAGGGAGGTAGTCGAAGCTTTCTTT. Its protein is CASRDREVVEAFF.

This clonotype was picked up many times. The CDR3 DNA reads as TGTGCCAGCAGTTTAAGGTCGGGCAGGCTCTCCTACGAGCAGTACTTC. It is translated as CASSLRSGRLSYEQYF. The rearrangement joins TRBV27 to TRBJ2-7; D is ambiguous. Deletions cut 2 bases from V and 0 bases from J, with 14 bases between. Germline assignment: CDR1 MNHEY and CDR2 SMNVEV (reference sequence). The CDR3 length is 16 residues.

This chain uses TRBV19 with TRBJ2-3; D may be TRBD2 (5 bases). Trimming stripped 6 bases from V and 2 bases from J, with 12 bases between. Germline V CDR1 and CDR2: LNHDA, SQIVND (reference sequence). The CDR3 extends over 14 amino acids. CDR3 in DNA: TGTGCCAGTAGCCTAGCTCAGGTCACAGATACGCAGTATTTT. This encodes CASSLAQVTDTQYF.

This clonotype has just a few counts. The rearrangement uses TRBV20-1 and TRBJ2-3; TRBD1 aligns across 8 bases. V shed 0 bases, J shed 4 bases, and the junction held 6 bases outside the gene matches. The CDR3 sequence is 15 residues long. Germline assignment: CDR1 DFQATT and CDR2 SNEGSKA (reference sequence). The CDR3: CSARDVGQGADTQYF. The CDR3 nucleotides read TGCAGTGCTAGAGATGTCGGACAGGGCGCAGATACGCAGTATTTT.

In this sample, this clonotype turned up a few times. The chain recombines TRBV7-2 with TRBJ2-1; D perhaps matches TRBD2 (5 bases). Trimming cost V 0 bases and J 7 bases, with 13 bases left between them. Germline-derived CDR1 and CDR2 are SGHTA and FQGNSA. The CDR3 loop spans 15 amino acids. The CDR3 is CASSLAPLGGNEQFF. As DNA, the CDR3 is TGTGCCAGCAGCTTAGCACCACTAGGCGGTAATGAGCAGTTCTTC.